These T cell receptor beta chains were read from a single sample in a study of blood T cell repertoires in COVID-19. TCRdb's copy holds only in-frame clones and misses some; the assay was immunoSEQ multiplex PCR. Of about 59,000 clones listed, around 81% were seen once; the top ten hold 28%. The sequencing sample was made of peripheral blood. The receptor set was obtained from a woman of 80 years or more with active or convalescent COVID-19. Each CDR3 is given with its conserved first and last residue. Each record gives: V gene, clone size, D gene, J gene, CDR3 DNA, CDR3 protein. D genes are given only for firm matches. Rows give clone size only sometimes, using once, few, many, or a class for an expanded clone.

v_gene: TRBV12-3/TRBV12-4
abundance: -
d_gene: TRBD1
j_gene: TRBJ1-6
CDR3nt: TGTGCCAGCATGGGACAGTCAAATTCACCCCTCCACTTT
CDR3aa: CASMGQSNSPLHF

v_gene: TRBV10-2
abundance: -
d_gene: -
j_gene: TRBJ2-7
CDR3nt: TGCGCCAGCAGTGAGCAAGGGGTAAGCTCCTACGAGCAGTACTTC
CDR3aa: CASSEQGVSSYEQYF

v_gene: TRBV12-3/TRBV12-4
abundance: -
d_gene: -
j_gene: TRBJ1-1
CDR3nt: TGTGCCAGCAGTTTGAATCCGGGACAAAAAGCTTTCTTT
CDR3aa: CASSLNPGQKAFF

v_gene: TRBV14
abundance: -
d_gene: TRBD2
j_gene: TRBJ2-1
CDR3nt: TGTGCCAGCAGCCACCGGGGCGGGGGGGCCCATGAGCAGTTCTTC
CDR3aa: CASSHRGGGAHEQFF

v_gene: TRBV4-3
abundance: few
d_gene: -
j_gene: TRBJ2-7
CDR3nt: TGCGCCAGCAGCCAAGACCGTCAGGCCGCCTACGAGCAGTACTTC
CDR3aa: CASSQDRQAAYEQYF

v_gene: TRBV3-1/TRBV3-2
abundance: -
d_gene: -
j_gene: TRBJ1-2
CDR3nt: TGTGCCAGCAGCCAAGCGGGGAAGTATGGCTACACCTTC
CDR3aa: CASSQAGKYGYTF

v_gene: TRBV3-1/TRBV3-2
abundance: -
d_gene: TRBD2
j_gene: TRBJ2-1
CDR3nt: TGTGCCAGCAGCCAAGATTTCCCGGGGGGGCGGATCAATGAGCAGTTCTTC
CDR3aa: CASSQDFPGGRINEQFF

v_gene: TRBV6-2/TRBV6-3
abundance: few
d_gene: TRBD1
j_gene: TRBJ2-7
CDR3nt: TGTGCCAGCAGTAGGCTGGGACAGGGCAGATACGAGCAGTACTTC
CDR3aa: CASSRLGQGRYEQYF

v_gene: TRBV6-5
abundance: -
d_gene: TRBD1
j_gene: TRBJ2-2
CDR3nt: TGTGCCAGCAGCTCCCGGGACAGGGGTATCGGGGAGCTGTTTTTT
CDR3aa: CASSSRDRGIGELFF

v_gene: TRBV10-3
abundance: -
d_gene: TRBD1
j_gene: TRBJ1-2
CDR3nt: TGTGCCATCAGTGGGATGGGACAGGGAAATGGCTACACCTTC
CDR3aa: CAISGMGQGNGYTF

v_gene: TRBV19
abundance: -
d_gene: -
j_gene: TRBJ1-1
CDR3nt: TGTGCCAGTAGTATAACGGCAGGGCAAGAGGCTTTCTTT
CDR3aa: CASSITAGQEAFF

v_gene: TRBV10-3
abundance: -
d_gene: TRBD2
j_gene: TRBJ2-1
CDR3nt: TGTGCCATCAGTTCCCCGGGAGGGGGGCGGATAGGCACCAATGAGCAGTTCTTC
CDR3aa: CAISSPGGGRIGTNEQFF

v_gene: TRBV7-9
abundance: -
d_gene: TRBD2
j_gene: TRBJ2-3
CDR3nt: TGTGCCAGCAGCTTAGGACTAGCGGGGGGGGCCGATACGCAGTATTTT
CDR3aa: CASSLGLAGGADTQYF

v_gene: TRBV10-2
abundance: -
d_gene: TRBD1
j_gene: TRBJ1-1
CDR3nt: TGCGCCAGCAGTGGGACAGGGTGGAACACTGAAGCTTTCTTT
CDR3aa: CASSGTGWNTEAFF

v_gene: TRBV7-2
abundance: -
d_gene: TRBD1
j_gene: TRBJ2-7
CDR3nt: TGTGCCAGCAGTTATCAGGGGGCGTACGAGCAGTACTTC
CDR3aa: CASSYQGAYEQYF

v_gene: TRBV20-1
abundance: -
d_gene: TRBD2
j_gene: TRBJ2-1
CDR3nt: TGCAGTGCTAGTTGGGCTAGCGGGGGGAACAATGAGCAGTTCTTC
CDR3aa: CSASWASGGNNEQFF

v_gene: TRBV2
abundance: -
d_gene: -
j_gene: TRBJ2-7
CDR3nt: TGTGCCAGCAGTGAATTGGACAGATCCTACGAGCAGTACTTC
CDR3aa: CASSELDRSYEQYF

v_gene: TRBV10-3
abundance: -
d_gene: TRBD1
j_gene: TRBJ2-7
CDR3nt: TGTGCCATCAGGGGATACGGGACAGGGAGTAGCGAGCAGTACTTC
CDR3aa: CAIRGYGTGSSEQYF

v_gene: TRBV24-1
abundance: -
d_gene: -
j_gene: TRBJ1-1
CDR3nt: TGTGCCACCAGTGAGTCGGGGGAGGCTGAAGCTTTCTTT
CDR3aa: CATSESGEAEAFF

v_gene: TRBV19
abundance: -
d_gene: TRBD1
j_gene: TRBJ1-3
CDR3nt: TGTGCCAGTAGTATACAGGGGGACACTGGAAACACCATATATTTT
CDR3aa: CASSIQGDTGNTIYF

v_gene: TRBV12-5
abundance: -
d_gene: TRBD1
j_gene: TRBJ1-2
CDR3nt: TGTGCTAGTGGTTCGACCCCCGGGACAGGGATTGTCTATGGCTACACCTTC
CDR3aa: CASGSTPGTGIVYGYTF

v_gene: TRBV25-1
abundance: few
d_gene: -
j_gene: TRBJ2-2
CDR3nt: TGTGCCAGCAGTGATAGGACAGAATGGTCCGGGGAGCTGTTTTTT
CDR3aa: CASSDRTEWSGELFF

v_gene: TRBV9
abundance: -
d_gene: TRBD2
j_gene: TRBJ2-7
CDR3nt: TGTGCCAGCAGCGACGGGACTAGCGGCTACGAGCAGTACTTC
CDR3aa: CASSDGTSGYEQYF

v_gene: TRBV6-5
abundance: -
d_gene: -
j_gene: TRBJ2-5
CDR3nt: TGTGCCAGCAGGGACCCCTCTCGCGGGGGCCCACTGTACTTC
CDR3aa: CASRDPSRGGPLYF

v_gene: TRBV4-3
abundance: -
d_gene: -
j_gene: TRBJ1-2
CDR3nt: TGCGCCAGCAGCCAAGATCACGGGACACTCTATGGCTACACCTTC
CDR3aa: CASSQDHGTLYGYTF

v_gene: TRBV4-3
abundance: -
d_gene: TRBD1
j_gene: TRBJ2-7
CDR3nt: TGCGCCAGCAGCCTGGCCGGGACAGGGCCCTACGAGCAGTACTTC
CDR3aa: CASSLAGTGPYEQYF

v_gene: TRBV6-2/TRBV6-3
abundance: -
d_gene: -
j_gene: TRBJ2-2
CDR3nt: TGTGCCAGCAGTTACTCGATAGGGGACTCATACACCGGGGAGCTGTTTTTT
CDR3aa: CASSYSIGDSYTGELFF

v_gene: TRBV3-1/TRBV3-2
abundance: few
d_gene: -
j_gene: TRBJ1-1
CDR3nt: TGTGCCAGCAGCCAAGAGCGGGGGGCAGCTTTCTTT
CDR3aa: CASSQERGAAFF

v_gene: TRBV29-1
abundance: -
d_gene: TRBD1
j_gene: TRBJ1-1
CDR3nt: TGCAGCGTTGGCATAGTGAGACAGGGCTGGACTGAAGCTTTCTTT
CDR3aa: CSVGIVRQGWTEAFF

v_gene: TRBV5-4
abundance: -
d_gene: TRBD1
j_gene: TRBJ1-6
CDR3nt: TGTGCCAGCAGCTTGGGGACAGGGTTGTCGCCCTCACCCCTCCACTTT
CDR3aa: CASSLGTGLSPSPLHF

v_gene: TRBV5-6
abundance: -
d_gene: -
j_gene: TRBJ2-7
CDR3nt: TGTGCCAGCAGCTTGGCCAGCTACGAGCAGTACTTC
CDR3aa: CASSLASYEQYF

v_gene: TRBV6-5
abundance: -
d_gene: -
j_gene: TRBJ1-6
CDR3nt: TGTGCCAGCAGTAACCAGGGGTCAGGCGGTTCACCCCTCCACTTT
CDR3aa: CASSNQGSGGSPLHF

v_gene: TRBV5-1
abundance: -
d_gene: TRBD1
j_gene: TRBJ2-1
CDR3nt: TGCGCCAGCAGCTGGGACAGCTCGAATGAGCAGTTCTTC
CDR3aa: CASSWDSSNEQFF

v_gene: TRBV29-1
abundance: -
d_gene: -
j_gene: TRBJ1-1
CDR3nt: TGCAGCGCACAAGGGGCCCTGAACACTGAAGCTTTCTTT
CDR3aa: CSAQGALNTEAFF

v_gene: TRBV12-3/TRBV12-4
abundance: -
d_gene: TRBD1
j_gene: TRBJ1-1
CDR3nt: TGTGCCAGCAGTTTAGGCAGGGGGACTGAAGCTTTCTTT
CDR3aa: CASSLGRGTEAFF

v_gene: TRBV7-2
abundance: -
d_gene: TRBD1
j_gene: TRBJ2-7
CDR3nt: TGTGCCAGCAGCTTAGTGGGGGTCGGGACAGGGATCTCCTACGAGCAGTACTTC
CDR3aa: CASSLVGVGTGISYEQYF

v_gene: TRBV27
abundance: -
d_gene: TRBD2
j_gene: TRBJ2-5
CDR3nt: TGTGCCAGCAGTTCCGAGACTAGCGGGGTAGGGGAGACCCAGTACTTC
CDR3aa: CASSSETSGVGETQYF

v_gene: TRBV28
abundance: once
d_gene: -
j_gene: TRBJ2-7
CDR3nt: TGTGCCAGCAGCCAACAGGACTACGAGCAGTACTTC
CDR3aa: CASSQQDYEQYF

v_gene: TRBV6-1
abundance: -
d_gene: -
j_gene: TRBJ1-5
CDR3nt: TGTGCCAGCAGTGAAGCAACCGGAGTCAGCAATCAGCCCCAGCATTTT
CDR3aa: CASSEATGVSNQPQHF

v_gene: TRBV29-1
abundance: once
d_gene: -
j_gene: TRBJ1-3
CDR3nt: TGCAGCGTTGAAGACCCCAGCGATGGAAACACCATATATTTT
CDR3aa: CSVEDPSDGNTIYF

v_gene: TRBV7-9
abundance: -
d_gene: TRBD1
j_gene: TRBJ2-3
CDR3nt: TGTGCCAGCAGCTCTGACAGGGTAGATACGCAGTATTTT
CDR3aa: CASSSDRVDTQYF

v_gene: TRBV2
abundance: -
d_gene: -
j_gene: TRBJ2-7
CDR3nt: TGTGCCAGCAGTGGTCGAGAGACCTACGAGCAGTACTTC
CDR3aa: CASSGRETYEQYF

v_gene: TRBV28
abundance: -
d_gene: -
j_gene: TRBJ1-4
CDR3nt: TGTGCCAGCAGTTTTCAGGGTGAAGGTTACGGTGAAAAACTGTTTTTT
CDR3aa: CASSFQGEGYGEKLFF

v_gene: TRBV3-1/TRBV3-2
abundance: -
d_gene: TRBD1
j_gene: TRBJ1-2
CDR3nt: TGTGCCAGCAGCCAAGATTCCTTAAGGGGGCGAAGTATCTACACCTTC
CDR3aa: CASSQDSLRGRSIYTF

v_gene: TRBV9
abundance: -
d_gene: TRBD1
j_gene: TRBJ2-3
CDR3nt: TGTGCCAGCAGCCTTACAGGGGGAGCAGCAGATACGCAGTATTTT
CDR3aa: CASSLTGGAADTQYF

v_gene: TRBV13
abundance: -
d_gene: TRBD1
j_gene: TRBJ2-7
CDR3nt: TGTGCCAGCAGCTTACGACAGGGATTTTCCTACGAGCAGTACTTC
CDR3aa: CASSLRQGFSYEQYF

v_gene: TRBV18
abundance: -
d_gene: TRBD1
j_gene: TRBJ2-1
CDR3nt: TGTGCCAGCTCACCCGGGGACAGGGGTCTTTACAATGAGCAGTTCTTC
CDR3aa: CASSPGDRGLYNEQFF

v_gene: TRBV4-3
abundance: -
d_gene: -
j_gene: TRBJ1-1
CDR3nt: TGCGCCAGCAGCCAAGTCAGGGGTGGGAGCGCTGAAGCTTTCTTT
CDR3aa: CASSQVRGGSAEAFF

v_gene: TRBV19
abundance: -
d_gene: -
j_gene: TRBJ1-1
CDR3nt: TGTGCCAGTGCTCGGGTACTTGGGACTGAAGCTTTCTTT
CDR3aa: CASARVLGTEAFF

v_gene: TRBV7-9
abundance: -
d_gene: TRBD1
j_gene: TRBJ1-1
CDR3nt: TGTGCCAGCAGCCCACAGGGGGGAAACACTGAAGCTTTCTTT
CDR3aa: CASSPQGGNTEAFF

v_gene: TRBV20-1
abundance: few
d_gene: TRBD2
j_gene: TRBJ2-1
CDR3nt: TGCAGTGCTAATCCGGGGGGGCTTCAGTTCTTC
CDR3aa: CSANPGGLQFF

v_gene: TRBV5-4
abundance: -
d_gene: TRBD2
j_gene: TRBJ2-2
CDR3nt: TGTGCCAGCACGTATAGCGGGGGTGACACCGGGGAGCTGTTTTTT
CDR3aa: CASTYSGGDTGELFF

v_gene: TRBV9
abundance: -
d_gene: -
j_gene: TRBJ1-1
CDR3nt: TGTGCCAGCAGCCCCCGGGTGGACACTGAAGCTTTCTTT
CDR3aa: CASSPRVDTEAFF

v_gene: TRBV2
abundance: -
d_gene: -
j_gene: TRBJ1-4
CDR3nt: TGTGCCAGCAGTGAGGAAAGTAGCGGGGCGACTAATGAAAAACTGTTTTTT
CDR3aa: CASSEESSGATNEKLFF